Listed below are T cell receptor beta chains from one sample, sequenced in a study of blood T cell repertoires in COVID-19. The protocol was immunoSEQ multiplex PCR, while the TCRdb copy is restricted to in-frame clones and leaves out a portion. In the table there are a few hundred thousand clones, roughly 86% of which are singletons. Sequencing was carried out using PBMCs or T cells enriched from blood (not recorded which). Receptor source: a man aged 40-50 years in a cohort exposed to, infected with or recovered from COVID-19 (not recorded which). Both conserved end residues are trimmed from each CDR3.

V gene: TRBV5-1; J gene: TRBJ1-1; CDR3 length: 12; CDR3 protein: ASSLGGFDTEAF
V gene: TRBV10-3; J gene: TRBJ1-1; CDR3 length: 12; CDR3 protein: AITTGTVGAEAF
V gene: TRBV5-1; J gene: TRBJ2-5; CDR3 length: 12; CDR3 protein: ASSQSSAGETQY
V gene: TRBV27; J gene: TRBJ1-1; CDR3 length: 13; CDR3 protein: ASSRGQLMNTEAF
V gene: TRBV5-1; J gene: TRBJ1-2; CDR3 length: 13; CDR3 protein: ASSPGTGGGYGYT
V gene: TRBV19; J gene: TRBJ1-3; CDR3 length: 13; CDR3 protein: ASSIGGTAGNTIY
V gene: TRBV3-1/TRBV3-2; J gene: TRBJ2-7; CDR3 length: 12; CDR3 protein: ASSQASLSIEQY
V gene: TRBV27; J gene: TRBJ2-2; CDR3 length: 10; CDR3 protein: ASRRGAGELF
V gene: TRBV5-1; J gene: TRBJ2-5; CDR3 length: 14; CDR3 protein: ASSLAGGTFQETQY
V gene: TRBV21-1; J gene: TRBJ2-7; CDR3 length: 14; CDR3 protein: ASSKGGRQGTYEQY
V gene: TRBV30; J gene: TRBJ2-3; CDR3 length: 10; CDR3 protein: AWSVPGSILY
V gene: TRBV19; J gene: TRBJ1-4; CDR3 length: 12; CDR3 protein: ASSIGALGEKLF
V gene: TRBV3-1/TRBV3-2; J gene: TRBJ2-7; CDR3 length: 10; CDR3 protein: ASSLYTYEQY
V gene: TRBV19; J gene: TRBJ1-5; CDR3 length: 12; CDR3 protein: ASTPAGINQPQH
V gene: TRBV3-1/TRBV3-2; J gene: TRBJ2-1; CDR3 length: 14; CDR3 protein: ASSQVRAGLFNEQF
V gene: TRBV5-1; J gene: TRBJ2-1; CDR3 length: 13; CDR3 protein: ASSVLAGGRNEQF
V gene: TRBV6-5; J gene: TRBJ1-5; CDR3 length: 13; CDR3 protein: ASRRGAGSNQPQH
V gene: TRBV7-3; J gene: TRBJ2-5; CDR3 length: 11; CDR3 protein: ASSQGPRETQY
V gene: TRBV3-1/TRBV3-2; J gene: TRBJ2-1; CDR3 length: 11; CDR3 protein: ASRKGAWNEQF
V gene: TRBV18; J gene: TRBJ2-7; CDR3 length: 11; CDR3 protein: ASSPNRDNEQY
V gene: TRBV6-1; J gene: TRBJ2-2; CDR3 length: 13; CDR3 protein: ASSEQTGGSGELF
V gene: TRBV6-5; J gene: TRBJ1-1; CDR3 length: 10; CDR3 protein: ASTGGSTEAF
V gene: TRBV5-5; J gene: TRBJ2-5; CDR3 length: 14; CDR3 protein: ASSLVARVPQETQY
V gene: TRBV11-1; J gene: TRBJ2-3; CDR3 length: 14; CDR3 protein: ASSLRDRVKADTQY
V gene: TRBV7-6; J gene: TRBJ2-5; CDR3 length: 11; CDR3 protein: ATGGSGKGTQY
V gene: TRBV7-9; J gene: TRBJ2-2; CDR3 length: 15; CDR3 protein: ASSPTAGQGAVGELF
V gene: TRBV28; J gene: TRBJ2-1; CDR3 length: 13; CDR3 protein: ASSRDRGSEDEQF
V gene: TRBV2; J gene: TRBJ2-3; CDR3 length: 12; CDR3 protein: APGGLASTDTQY
V gene: TRBV5-5; J gene: TRBJ1-5; CDR3 length: 16; CDR3 protein: ASRVGTGVGWENQPQH
V gene: TRBV10-2; J gene: TRBJ1-5; CDR3 length: 13; CDR3 protein: ASSDGQGRNQPQH
V gene: TRBV19; J gene: TRBJ2-2; CDR3 length: 14; CDR3 protein: ASSNLGLPNTGELF
V gene: TRBV28; J gene: TRBJ2-7; CDR3 length: 13; CDR3 protein: ASSFRTSGSYEQY
V gene: TRBV6-2/TRBV6-3; J gene: TRBJ1-5; CDR3 length: 14; CDR3 protein: ASSRTTGYSNQPQH
V gene: TRBV6-5; J gene: TRBJ2-7; CDR3 length: 11; CDR3 protein: ASSYPGGYEQY
V gene: TRBV24-1; J gene: TRBJ2-7; CDR3 length: 14; CDR3 protein: ATSDFPRTRFYEQY
V gene: TRBV4-1; J gene: TRBJ2-2; CDR3 length: 12; CDR3 protein: ASSQVSNTGELF
V gene: TRBV19; J gene: TRBJ2-1; CDR3 length: 13; CDR3 protein: ASSPRLAAYNEQF
V gene: TRBV5-1; J gene: TRBJ2-5; CDR3 length: 12; CDR3 protein: ASSLAQEKETQY
V gene: TRBV6-5; J gene: TRBJ2-7; CDR3 length: 13; CDR3 protein: ASSYSHPGRYEQY
V gene: TRBV15; J gene: TRBJ2-4; CDR3 length: 14; CDR3 protein: ATSRDAGGAKNIQY
V gene: TRBV2; J gene: TRBJ1-3; CDR3 length: 11; CDR3 protein: AIRQSSGNTIY
V gene: TRBV30; J gene: TRBJ2-1; CDR3 length: 12; CDR3 protein: AWNRDRGLNEQF
V gene: TRBV9; J gene: TRBJ2-4; CDR3 length: 22; CDR3 protein: ASSFILGLAGGWGPKVYKNIQY
V gene: TRBV5-1; J gene: TRBJ1-2; CDR3 length: 13; CDR3 protein: ASSFDRLKNYGYT